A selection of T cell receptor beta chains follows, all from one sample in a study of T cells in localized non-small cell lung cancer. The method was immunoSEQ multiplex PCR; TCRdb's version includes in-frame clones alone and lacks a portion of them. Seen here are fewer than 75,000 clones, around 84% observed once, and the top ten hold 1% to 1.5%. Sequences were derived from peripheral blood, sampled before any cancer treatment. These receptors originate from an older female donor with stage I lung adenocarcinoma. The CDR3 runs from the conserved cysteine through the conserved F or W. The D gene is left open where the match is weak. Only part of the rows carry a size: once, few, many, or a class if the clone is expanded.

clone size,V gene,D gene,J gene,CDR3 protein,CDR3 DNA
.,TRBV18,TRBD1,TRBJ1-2,CASSPTGEGNYGYTF,TGTGCCAGCTCACCTACAGGGGAGGGGAACTATGGCTACACCTTC
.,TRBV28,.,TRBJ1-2,CASSFSGVRGYTF,TGTGCCAGCAGTTTTTCAGGGGTCCGCGGCTACACCTTC
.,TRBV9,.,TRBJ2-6,CASSVATGANVLTF,TGTGCCAGCAGCGTAGCAACGGGGGCCAACGTCCTGACTTTC
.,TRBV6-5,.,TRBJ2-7,CASSPGLYEQYF,TGTGCCAGCAGTCCAGGGTTGTACGAGCAGTACTTC
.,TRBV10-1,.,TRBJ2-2,CASNTNTGELFF,TGCGCCAGCAACACCAACACCGGGGAGCTGTTTTTT
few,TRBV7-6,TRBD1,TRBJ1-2,CASSLGQGSYGYTF,TGTGCCAGCAGCTTAGGACAGGGGTCCTATGGCTACACCTTC
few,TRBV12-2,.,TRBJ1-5,CASRQGQGEGNQPQHF,TGTGCAAGTCGCCAGGGACAGGGGGAGGGTAATCAGCCCCAGCATTTT
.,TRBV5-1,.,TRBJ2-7,CARYLTGCEQYF,TGCGCCAGATACCTTACAGGGTGCGAGCAGTACTTC
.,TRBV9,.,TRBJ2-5,CASSVGWGRSSGETQYF,TGTGCCAGCAGCGTAGGTTGGGGACGGTCCAGCGGAGAGACCCAGTACTTC
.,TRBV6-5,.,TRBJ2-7,CASSTPYEQYF,TGTGCCAGCAGTACGCCCTACGAGCAGTACTTC
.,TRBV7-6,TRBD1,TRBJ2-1,CASSLAGRDRGGDEQFF,TGTGCCAGCAGCTTAGCGGGTCGGGACAGGGGAGGCGATGAGCAGTTCTTC
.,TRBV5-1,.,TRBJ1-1,CASSLASRVNTEAFF,TGCGCCAGCAGCTTGGCTAGCCGGGTGAACACTGAAGCTTTCTTT
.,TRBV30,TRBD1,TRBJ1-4,CAWSNRQGPNEKLFF,TGTGCCTGGAGTAATCGACAGGGGCCTAATGAAAAACTGTTTTTT
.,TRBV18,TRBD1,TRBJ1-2,CASSPGTVKMFNYGYTF,TGTGCCAGCTCACCAGGGACAGTCAAAATGTTTAACTATGGCTACACCTTC
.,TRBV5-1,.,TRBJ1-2,CASSLGQGRNYGYTF,TGCGCCAGCAGCTTGGGGCAGGGGAGGAACTATGGCTACACCTTC
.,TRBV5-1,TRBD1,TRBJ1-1,CASSSRQGGTEAFF,TGCGCCAGCAGCTCCCGACAGGGAGGAACTGAAGCTTTCTTT
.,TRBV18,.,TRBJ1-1,CASSPPLGVGTEAFF,TGTGCCAGCTCACCACCCTTGGGGGTGGGGACTGAAGCTTTCTTT
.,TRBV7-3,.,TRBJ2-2,CASSKDSLAGELFF,TGTGCCAGCAGCAAGGACTCCCTCGCCGGGGAGCTGTTTTTT
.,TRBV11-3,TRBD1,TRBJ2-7,CASSLGQNEQYF,TGTGCCAGCAGCTTGGGACAGAACGAGCAGTACTTC
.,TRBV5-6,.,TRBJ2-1,CASSLTDSSYNEQFF,TGTGCCAGCAGCTTGACAGATAGCTCCTACAATGAGCAGTTCTTC
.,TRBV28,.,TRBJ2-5,CASSQGLQETQYF,TGTGCCAGCAGTCAGGGGCTCCAAGAGACCCAGTACTTC
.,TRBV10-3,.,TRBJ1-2,CAIADWGTRGGGYTF,TGTGCCATCGCAGATTGGGGGACCCGGGGGGGTGGCTACACCTTC
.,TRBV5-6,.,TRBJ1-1,CASSSAIEAFF,TGTGCCAGCAGCTCCGCGATTGAAGCTTTCTTT
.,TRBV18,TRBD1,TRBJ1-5,CASSSTGGNNQPQHF,TGTGCCAGCTCATCGACAGGGGGCAACAATCAGCCCCAGCATTTT
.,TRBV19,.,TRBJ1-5,CASTQMTARGNQPQHF,TGTGCCAGTACACAGATGACAGCCCGGGGCAATCAGCCCCAGCATTTT
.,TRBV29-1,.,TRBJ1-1,CSVSVNTEAFF,TGCAGCGTTTCAGTGAACACTGAAGCTTTCTTT
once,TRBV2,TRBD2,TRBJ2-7,CASRLSGTSGSEQYF,TGTGCCAGCAGATTGTCCGGGACTAGCGGTTCCGAGCAGTACTTC
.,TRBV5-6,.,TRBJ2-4,CASSLEDVGTQYF,TGTGCCAGCAGCTTGGAGGATGTAGGGACTCAGTACTTC
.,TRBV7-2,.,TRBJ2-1,CASSRFDSYNEQFF,TGTGCCAGCAGCCGCTTTGACTCCTACAATGAGCAGTTCTTC
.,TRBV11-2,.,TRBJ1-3,CASSPGAGNTIYF,TGTGCCAGCAGCCCCGGGGCTGGAAACACCATATATTTT
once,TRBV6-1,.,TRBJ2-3,CASSQTTVSTQYF,TGTGCCAGCAGTCAAACCACTGTGAGTACGCAGTATTTT
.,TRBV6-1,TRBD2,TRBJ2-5,CASNRGGPETQYF,TGTGCCAGCAACCGCGGGGGGCCAGAGACCCAGTACTTC
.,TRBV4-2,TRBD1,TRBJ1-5,CASSQTQGGGQPQHF,TGTGCCAGCAGCCAAACACAGGGGGGTGGGCAGCCCCAGCATTTT
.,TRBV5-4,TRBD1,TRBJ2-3,CASRSGQATDTQYF,TGTGCCAGCAGATCTGGACAGGCTACAGATACGCAGTATTTT
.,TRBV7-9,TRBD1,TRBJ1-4,CASSPRLGGTGGEKLFF,TGTGCCAGCAGCCCCCGATTAGGCGGGACAGGAGGAGAAAAACTGTTTTTT
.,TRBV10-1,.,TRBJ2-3,CASSGPGTGGRQTEDTQYF,TGCGCCAGCAGTGGCCCCGGGACGGGGGGCCGTCAAACTGAAGATACGCAGTATTTT
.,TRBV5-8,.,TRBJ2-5,CASSLGRNWYF,TGTGCCAGCAGCTTGGGCCGTAACTGGTACTTC
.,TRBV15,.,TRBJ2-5,CATSRAAQETQYF,TGTGCCACCAGCAGAGCCGCGCAAGAGACCCAGTACTTC
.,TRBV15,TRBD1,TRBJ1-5,CATSRQTGVQPQHF,TGTGCCACCAGCAGACAGACAGGGGTTCAGCCCCAGCATTTT
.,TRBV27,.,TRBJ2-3,CASRSLGTRNTQYF,TGTGCCAGCAGATCCCTCGGTACCAGGAATACGCAGTATTTT
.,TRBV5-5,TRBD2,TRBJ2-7,CASSRGGQGLYEQYF,TGTGCCAGCAGCCGGGGGGGCCAGGGGCTCTACGAGCAGTACTTC
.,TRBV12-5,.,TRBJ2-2,CASGLGQVGELFF,TGTGCTAGTGGTTTGGGACAGGTCGGGGAGCTGTTTTTT
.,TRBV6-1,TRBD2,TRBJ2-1,CASSLDSGGWNEQFF,TGTGCCAGCAGCCTGGACAGCGGGGGGTGGAATGAGCAGTTCTTC
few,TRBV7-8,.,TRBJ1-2,CASSVWTYGYTF,TGTGCCAGCAGCGTCTGGACCTATGGCTACACCTTC
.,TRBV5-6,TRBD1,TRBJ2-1,CASSYDRGLSYNEQFF,TGTGCCAGCAGCTACGACAGGGGGCTTTCCTACAATGAGCAGTTCTTC
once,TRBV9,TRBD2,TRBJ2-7,CASSALRDYSYEQYF,TGTGCCAGCAGCGCTCTCCGGGACTATTCCTACGAGCAGTACTTC
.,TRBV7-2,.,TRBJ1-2,CASSLRMASSPNYGYTF,TGTGCCAGCAGCCTAAGGATGGCGTCCTCCCCTAACTATGGCTACACCTTC
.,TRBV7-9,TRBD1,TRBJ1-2,CASSQNDRVSYGYTF,TGTGCCAGCAGCCAAAACGACAGGGTGAGCTATGGCTACACCTTC
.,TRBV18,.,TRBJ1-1,CASSPGALNTEAFF,TGTGCCAGCTCACCAGGTGCCTTGAACACTGAAGCTTTCTTT
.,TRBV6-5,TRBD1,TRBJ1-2,CASSFDRVNGYTF,TGTGCCAGCAGCTTTGACAGGGTAAATGGCTACACCTTC
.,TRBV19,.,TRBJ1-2,CASSITQNGYTF,TGTGCCAGTAGTATAACGCAGAATGGCTACACCTTC
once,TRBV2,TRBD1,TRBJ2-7,CASSAPPGQAYF,TGTGCCAGCAGCGCCCCTCCGGGACAGGCCTACTTC
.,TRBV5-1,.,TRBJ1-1,CASSLLPQVGTEAFF,TGCGCCAGCAGCTTACTACCCCAGGTTGGCACTGAAGCTTTCTTT
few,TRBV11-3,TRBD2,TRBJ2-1,CASSLPTGLAGGEQFF,TGTGCCAGCAGCTTACCTACGGGACTAGCAGGGGGTGAGCAGTTCTTC
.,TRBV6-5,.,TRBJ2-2,CATSAWQNTGELFF,TGTGCCACCTCCGCTTGGCAGAACACCGGGGAGCTGTTTTTT
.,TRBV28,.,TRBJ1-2,CASSWGPYGYTF,TGTGCCAGCAGTTGGGGACCGTATGGCTACACCTTC
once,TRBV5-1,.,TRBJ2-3,CASSPGAGAYMDTQYF,TGCGCCAGCAGCCCGGGCGCGGGGGCTTATATGGATACGCAGTATTTT